The present T cell receptor beta chain was sequenced within a study of Ad26.COV2.S vaccination and SARS-CoV-2 variants. General observations from the study: Measures of TCR breadth and depth may have fallen short of total T cell responses.

Documented treatment: some 20 received Ad26.COV2.S at low or high dose, single or two shots; several received placebo; per-sample allocation not given. Day 63 after the first injection of vaccine or placebo was the sampling time. Some clones are missing from TCRdb's copy, which holds only in-frame ones; the method was immunoSEQ multiplex PCR. This sample has 350,000 to 400,000 clones; roughly 90% occur once, and the top ten carry approximately 1.9%. On this clone itself: Its antigen is not known.

The TCR sequence derives from a person between 18 and 65 years old who received the Ad26.COV2.S COVID-19 vaccine or a placebo. Here the sequenced sample was peripheral blood, taken in a trial of Ad26.COV2.S vaccine versus placebo.

CDR3 sequence: CASSFKIGDPYEQYF. CDR3 bases: TGTGCCAGCAGCTTTAAGATAGGGGATCCCTACGAGCAGTACTTC. The rearrangement links TRBV7-2 to TRBJ2-7, with D possibly being TRBD1 (5 bases). The germline CDR1 and CDR2 sequences are SGHTA and FQGNSA. V gave up 3 bases and J gave up 2 bases, with 14 bases separating them. This CDR3 region has 15 residues.